A single count supports the clone carrying this TCR beta chain. Its specificity is unknown. Healthy people donating bone marrow made up the donors. These data belong to a study of cytomegalovirus exposure and HLA in healthy donors. Researchers ran the PCR with 60 Vbeta and 13 Jbeta primers. Profiling relied on immunoSEQ multiplex PCR, and the TCRdb table lists in-frame clones only, not all of them. The sample yields fewer than 200,000 clones, roughly four fifths seen once. V lost 0 bases, J lost 4 bases, and 7 bases stayed unmatched. From germline, CDR1 is LGHNA and CDR2 YSLEER. CDR3 length: 17 residues. Overall study findings and caveats: Most TCRs appeared rarely, but some public TCRs recurred in many donors.

The source material was PBMCs. V is TRBV4-3 and J is TRBJ2-3, with 10 bases lining up with TRBD1. This sequence originates from a woman under 30 in good health and CMV-seronegative. Here the CDR3 reads CASSQDHGTGDADTQYF. The DNA of the CDR3 is TGCGCCAGCAGCCAAGATCACGGGACAGGGGACGCAGATACGCAGTATTTT.